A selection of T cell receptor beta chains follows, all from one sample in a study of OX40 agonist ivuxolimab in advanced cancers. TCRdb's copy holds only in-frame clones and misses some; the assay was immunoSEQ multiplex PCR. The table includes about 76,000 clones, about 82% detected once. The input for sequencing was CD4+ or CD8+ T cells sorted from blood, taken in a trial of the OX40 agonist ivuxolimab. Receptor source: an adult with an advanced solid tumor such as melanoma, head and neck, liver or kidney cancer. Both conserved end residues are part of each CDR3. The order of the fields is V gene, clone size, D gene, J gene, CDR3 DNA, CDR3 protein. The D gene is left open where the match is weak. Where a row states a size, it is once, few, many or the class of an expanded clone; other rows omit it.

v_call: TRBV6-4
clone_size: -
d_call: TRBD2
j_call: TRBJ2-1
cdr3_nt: TGTGCCAGCTCTGAGCTAGCGGGGTTCTACAATGAGCAGTTCTTC
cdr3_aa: CASSELAGFYNEQFF

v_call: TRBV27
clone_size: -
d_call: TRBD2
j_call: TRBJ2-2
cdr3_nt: TGTGCCAGCAGTTTATCTAGGACTAGCGGGGTTACCGGGGAGCTGTTTTTT
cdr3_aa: CASSLSRTSGVTGELFF

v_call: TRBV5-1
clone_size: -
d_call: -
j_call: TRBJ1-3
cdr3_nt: TGCGCCAGCAGCTTGGGGGCTTCTGGAAACACCATATATTTT
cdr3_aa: CASSLGASGNTIYF

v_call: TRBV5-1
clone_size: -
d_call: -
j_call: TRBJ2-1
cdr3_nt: TGCGCCAGCAGCTTAGGCCAGACGAGCTCCTACAATGAGCAGTTCTTC
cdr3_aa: CASSLGQTSSYNEQFF

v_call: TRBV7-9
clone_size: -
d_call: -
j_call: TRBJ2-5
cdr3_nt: TGTGCCAGCAGCCCAGACAACTGGAGGGATACCCAGTACTTC
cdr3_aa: CASSPDNWRDTQYF

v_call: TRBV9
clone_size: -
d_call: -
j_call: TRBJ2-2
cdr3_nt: TGTGCCAGCAGCGTAGGGGCGAACACCGGGGAGCTGTTTTTT
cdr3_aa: CASSVGANTGELFF

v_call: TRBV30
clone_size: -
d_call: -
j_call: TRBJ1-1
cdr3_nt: TGTGCCTGGACGGACCGGGGTGAAGCTTTCTTT
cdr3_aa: CAWTDRGEAFF

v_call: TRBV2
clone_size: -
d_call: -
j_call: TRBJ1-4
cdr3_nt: TGTGCCAGCAGTGATTGGGAGGGTGGGGGTGAAAAACTGTTTTTT
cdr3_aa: CASSDWEGGGEKLFF

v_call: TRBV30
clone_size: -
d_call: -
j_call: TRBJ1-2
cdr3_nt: TGTGCCTGGAGTGCCACTATATATGGCTACACCTTC
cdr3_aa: CAWSATIYGYTF

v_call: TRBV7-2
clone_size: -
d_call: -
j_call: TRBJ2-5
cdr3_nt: TGTGCCAGCAGCTTAGGGTCCCAAGAGACCCAGTACTTC
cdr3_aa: CASSLGSQETQYF

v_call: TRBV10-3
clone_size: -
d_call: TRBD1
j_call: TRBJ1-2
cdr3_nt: TGTGCCATCAGTGTCAGAGGGACAGGGGCCTATGGCTACACCTTC
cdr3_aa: CAISVRGTGAYGYTF

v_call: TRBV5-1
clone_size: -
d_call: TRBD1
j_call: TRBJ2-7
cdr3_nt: TGCGCCAGCAGCCCCGATATTGCCGGGACAGGGGGCGTGGGCGAGCAGTACTTC
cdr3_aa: CASSPDIAGTGGVGEQYF

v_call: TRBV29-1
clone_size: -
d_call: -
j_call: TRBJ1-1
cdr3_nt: TGCAGCGTTGCGGGAACCAGAGGGGTTGAAGCTTTCTTT
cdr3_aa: CSVAGTRGVEAFF

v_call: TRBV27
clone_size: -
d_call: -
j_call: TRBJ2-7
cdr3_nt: TGTGCCAGCAGTTTCAGGGAAACCTACGAGCAGTACTTC
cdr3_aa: CASSFRETYEQYF

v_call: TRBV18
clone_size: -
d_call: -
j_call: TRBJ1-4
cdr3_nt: TGTGCCAGCTCAGACTCAACTAATGAAAAACTGTTTTTT
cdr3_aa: CASSDSTNEKLFF

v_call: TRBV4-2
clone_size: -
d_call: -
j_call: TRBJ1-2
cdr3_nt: TGTGCCAGCAGCCAGGAACCCCAAAGGGGGGCTCATGGCTACACCTTC
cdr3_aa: CASSQEPQRGAHGYTF

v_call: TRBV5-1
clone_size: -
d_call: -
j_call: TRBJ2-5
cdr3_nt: TGCGCCAGCAGCCCGGGACTCCAAGAGACCCAGTACTTC
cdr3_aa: CASSPGLQETQYF

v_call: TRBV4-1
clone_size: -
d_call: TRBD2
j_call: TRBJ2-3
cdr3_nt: TGCGCCAGCAGCCAAGGGTCCGGGGGGGGGACAGATACGCAGTATTTT
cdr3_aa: CASSQGSGGGTDTQYF

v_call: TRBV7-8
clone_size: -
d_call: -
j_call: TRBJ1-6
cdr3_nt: TGTGCCAGCAGCTTACCTGCCAGCTTTTATAATTCACCCCTCCACTTT
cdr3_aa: CASSLPASFYNSPLHF

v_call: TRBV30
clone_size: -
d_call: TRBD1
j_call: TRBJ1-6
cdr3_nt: TGTGCCTGGAGCAGGGACAGCAATAATTCACCCCTCCACTTT
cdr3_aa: CAWSRDSNNSPLHF

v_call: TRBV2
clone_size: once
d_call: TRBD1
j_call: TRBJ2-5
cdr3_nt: TGTGCCAGCAGTGAATTGACAGGGGCTATAGAGACCCAGTACTTC
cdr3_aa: CASSELTGAIETQYF

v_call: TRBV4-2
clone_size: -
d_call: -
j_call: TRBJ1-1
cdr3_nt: TGTGCCAGCAGCCAAGAAGTTGGGAGCACTGAAGCTTTCTTT
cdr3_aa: CASSQEVGSTEAFF

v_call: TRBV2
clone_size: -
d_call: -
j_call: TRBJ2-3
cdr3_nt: TGTGCCAGCAGTGAAGCGGGATCTAGCACAGATACGCAGTATTTT
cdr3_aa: CASSEAGSSTDTQYF

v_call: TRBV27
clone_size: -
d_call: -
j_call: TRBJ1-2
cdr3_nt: TGTGCCAGCACCACGGTCGGGGACTATGGCTACACCTTC
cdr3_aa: CASTTVGDYGYTF

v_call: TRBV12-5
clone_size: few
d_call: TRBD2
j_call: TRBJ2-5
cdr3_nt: TGTGCTAGTTCGCTGCGGGGGGAGACCCAGTACTTC
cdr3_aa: CASSLRGETQYF

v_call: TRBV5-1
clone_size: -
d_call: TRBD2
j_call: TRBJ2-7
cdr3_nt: TGCGCCAGCAGCTTGGGGCGGGGGGCGGGCGAGCAGTACTTC
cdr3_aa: CASSLGRGAGEQYF

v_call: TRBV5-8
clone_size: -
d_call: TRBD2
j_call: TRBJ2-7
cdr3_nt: TGTGCCAGCAGCCTGGGACTAGCGACAAGCTCCTACGAGCAGTACTTC
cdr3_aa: CASSLGLATSSYEQYF